Sequencing of this TCR beta chain was carried out in a study of OX40 agonist ivuxolimab in advanced cancers. Study information: Clinicians treated patients with ivuxolimab, an agonistic anti-OX40 (CD134) antibody. The dose-escalation cohort had hepatocellular carcinoma, melanoma, renal cell or head and neck cancer.

The study's findings and limits: Doses of 0.1 to 3.0 mg/kg were accompanied by clonal expansion of CD4+ and CD8+ blood T cells by week 6. Low clonal expansion, among the lowest seen, marked partial responders at 0.1-3.0 mg/kg.

Regarding this clone: Its target is unknown.

TCRdb's copy holds only in-frame clones and misses some; the assay was immunoSEQ multiplex PCR. The table lists approximately 75,000 clones, about nine tenths of them singletons. The V gene's germline CDR1 is LNHDA and CDR2 SQIVND (reference sequence). The CDR3 loop spans 12 amino acids. The V and J genes are TRBV19 and TRBJ2-4; TRBD1 might be the D (5 bases). This TCR was sampled from an adult with an advanced solid tumor such as melanoma, head and neck, liver or kidney cancer. The source was CD4+ or CD8+ T cells sorted from blood, collected in a trial of the OX40 agonist ivuxolimab. The CDR3 loop reads CVQGRFKNIQYF. The CDR3, as DNA: TGTGTTCAGGGCAGGTTCAAAAACATTCAGTACTTC.